This T cell receptor (beta chain) was profiled in a study of T-cell reconstitution after alpha-beta-depleted transplantation in children. Ten or more counts support this clonotype. During its preparation, the TCRbeta library received unique molecular identifiers. Using its own MiXCR run on the PCR reads, TCRdb lists one record per CDR3 protein. The sample records 600,000 to 700,000 distinct CDR3 sequences, roughly 15% being singletons. The CDR3 contains 12 residues. The trim removed 5 bases at V and 5 bases at J, leaving 5 bases unmatched. Germline V gives CDR1 SQVTM, CDR2 ANQGSEA. The sample here was PBMCs from the stem cell graft donor, taken from the stem cell graft. This chain connects TRBV29-1 to TRBJ2-5, with TRBD2 matching 7 bases. This TCR was recovered from a human donor who donated a stem cell graft to a child with acute myeloid leukemia. The chain's CDR3 is CSVPQGGETQYF. DNA of the CDR3: TGCAGCGTTCCCCAGGGAGGGGAGACCCAGTACTTC.